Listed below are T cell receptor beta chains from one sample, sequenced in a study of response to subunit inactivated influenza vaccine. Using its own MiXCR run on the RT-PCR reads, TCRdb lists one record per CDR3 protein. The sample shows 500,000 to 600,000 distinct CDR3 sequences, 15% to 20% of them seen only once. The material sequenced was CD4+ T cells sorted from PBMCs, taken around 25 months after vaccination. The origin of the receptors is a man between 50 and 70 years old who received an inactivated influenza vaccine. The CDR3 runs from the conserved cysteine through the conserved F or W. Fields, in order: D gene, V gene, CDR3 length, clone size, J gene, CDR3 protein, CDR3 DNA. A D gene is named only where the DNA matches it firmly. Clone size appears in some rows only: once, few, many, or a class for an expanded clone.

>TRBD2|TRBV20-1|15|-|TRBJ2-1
CSASSVAGGINEQFF
TGCAGTGCTAGTTCGGTAGCGGGAGGGATCAATGAGCAGTTCTTC
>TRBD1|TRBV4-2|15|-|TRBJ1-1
CASSSQGAQSTEAFF
TGTGCCAGCAGCTCACAGGGGGCGCAGTCCACTGAAGCTTTCTTT
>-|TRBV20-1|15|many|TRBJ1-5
CSARGDGYSNQPQHF
TGCAGTGCTAGAGGCGACGGATATAGCAATCAGCCCCAGCATTTT
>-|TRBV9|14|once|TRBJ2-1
CASSVSVSYNEQFF
TGTGCCAGCAGCGTAAGTGTATCCTACAATGAGCAGTTCTTC
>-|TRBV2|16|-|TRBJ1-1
CASSLRDPYMSTEAFF
TGTGCCAGCAGCCTCCGGGACCCCTATATGAGCACTGAAGCTTTCTTT
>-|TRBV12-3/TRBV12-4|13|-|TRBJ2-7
CASTPGGFYEQYF
TGTGCCAGCACCCCGGGGGGCTTCTACGAGCAGTACTTC
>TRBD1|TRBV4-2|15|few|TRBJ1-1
CASSLDRGGNTEAFF
TGTGCCAGCAGCCTGGACAGGGGGGGGAACACTGAAGCTTTCTTT
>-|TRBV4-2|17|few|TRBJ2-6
CASSQERGNSGANVLTF
TGTGCCAGCAGCCAAGAGCGGGGCAACTCTGGGGCCAACGTCCTGACTTTC
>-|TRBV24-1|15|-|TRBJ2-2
CATSDRISNTGELFF
TGTGCCACCAGTGACCGGATCTCGAACACCGGGGAGCTGTTTTTT
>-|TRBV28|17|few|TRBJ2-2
CASSSPRVFSNTGELFF
TGTGCCAGCAGTTCCCCCCGGGTCTTTTCGAACACCGGGGAGCTGTTTTTT
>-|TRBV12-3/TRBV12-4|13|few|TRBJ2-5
CASSLDGTETQYF
TGTGCCAGCAGTTTGGATGGGACAGAGACCCAGTACTTC
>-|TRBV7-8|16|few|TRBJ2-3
CASSPGRRTSTDTQYF
TGTGCCAGCAGCCCCGGCAGGCGAACTAGCACAGATACGCAGTATTTT
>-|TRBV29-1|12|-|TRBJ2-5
CSVAPSGETQYF
TGCAGCGTTGCCCCTTCAGGAGAGACCCAGTACTTC
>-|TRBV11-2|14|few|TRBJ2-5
CASSSGWGQETQYF
TGTGCCAGCAGCTCGGGATGGGGCCAAGAGACCCAGTACTTC
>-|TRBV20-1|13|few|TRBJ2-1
CSAVPAGLDEQFF
TGCAGTGCTGTACCTGCAGGGTTGGATGAGCAGTTCTTC
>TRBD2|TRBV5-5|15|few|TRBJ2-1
CASTVGAGLAGRWFF
TGTGCCAGCACCGTTGGAGCGGGACTAGCGGGACGATGGTTCTTC
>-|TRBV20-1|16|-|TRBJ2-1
CAGAGDSAVFSNEQFF
TGCGCCGGGGCAGGTGATAGTGCTGTATTTAGCAATGAGCAGTTCTTC
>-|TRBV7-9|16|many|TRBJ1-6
CASSPLIGAYNSPLHF
TGTGCCAGCAGCCCGCTAATTGGGGCCTATAATTCACCCCTCCACTTT
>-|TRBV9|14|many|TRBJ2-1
CASSDGTAVNEQFF
TGTGCCAGCAGCGACGGGACGGCAGTCAATGAGCAGTTCTTC
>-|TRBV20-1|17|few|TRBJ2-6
CSASTGNSNSGANVLTF
TGCAGTGCTAGTACGGGCAATTCTAACTCTGGGGCCAACGTCCTGACTTTC
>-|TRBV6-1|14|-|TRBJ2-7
CASTEAEFLHEQYF
TGTGCCAGCACTGAGGCGGAATTCTTACACGAGCAGTACTTC
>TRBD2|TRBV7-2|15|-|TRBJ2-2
CASRSGLVETGELFF
TGTGCCAGCAGGAGCGGACTAGTCGAGACCGGGGAGCTGTTTTTT
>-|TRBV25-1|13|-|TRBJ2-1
CASSDRGYGEQFF
TGTGCCAGCAGTGACCGAGGGTATGGTGAGCAGTTCTTC